A selection of T cell receptor beta chains follows, all from one sample in a study of T cells in Graves' hyperthyroidism and ophthalmopathy. TCRdb re-called the multiplex PCR reads with MiXCR, one entry per CDR3 protein. The data hold some 360,000 distinct CDR3 sequences, with approximately 14% observed a single time. Sequencing was done on a sample of blood. These receptors were obtained from a woman aged 55-70 years with Graves' hyperthyroidism. Both conserved end residues are part of each CDR3. D genes are given only for firm matches. Rows may omit the clone size; those that give it use once, few, many or a size class.

d_gene,j_gene,abundance,len,v_gene,CDR3aa,CDR3nt
TRBD1,TRBJ1-5,many,14,TRBV12-3/TRBV12-4,CASRGTGRFQPQHF,TGTGCCAGCAGGGGGACAGGGAGGTTCCAGCCCCAGCATTTT
TRBD2,TRBJ2-1,many,18,TRBV29-1,CSVEGTSGRPNALNEQFF,TGCAGCGTGGAAGGGACTAGCGGGAGGCCCAACGCACTCAATGAGCAGTTCTTC
TRBD1,TRBJ1-4,many,15,TRBV27,CASSPLTGVVEKLFF,TGTGCCAGCAGTCCATTAACAGGGGTGGTCGAAAAACTGTTTTTT
TRBD2,TRBJ2-1,many,17,TRBV11-2,CASSPGGSSGGYNEQFF,TGTGCCAGCAGCCCCGGAGGGAGTAGCGGGGGCTACAATGAGCAGTTCTTC
TRBD2,TRBJ2-5,-,16,TRBV4-1,CASSLFSGRFRETQYF,TGCGCCAGCAGCCTGTTTAGCGGGCGATTTCGAGAGACCCAGTACTTC
TRBD2,TRBJ2-1,many,15,TRBV6-2/TRBV6-3,CASSSSGASYNEQFF,TGTGCCAGCAGTTCGAGCGGGGCATCCTACAATGAGCAGTTCTTC
-,TRBJ2-5,many,15,TRBV10-1,CASSTVAQKQETQYF,TGCGCCAGCAGTACGGTAGCGCAGAAACAAGAGACCCAGTACTTC
TRBD1,TRBJ2-4,many,14,TRBV5-1,CASRIDRGGNIQYF,TGCGCCAGCAGAATCGACAGGGGAGGAAACATTCAGTACTTC
TRBD1,TRBJ1-5,-,15,TRBV6-1,CASSKQGNSNQPQHF,TGTGCCAGCAGTAAACAGGGGAATAGCAATCAGCCCCAGCATTTT
TRBD2,TRBJ2-3,many,15,TRBV18,CASSPPSGDTDTQYF,TGTGCCAGCTCACCACCTAGCGGGGACACAGATACGCAGTATTTT
-,TRBJ1-1,few,13,TRBV2,CAGSSLTADEAFF,TGTGCCGGCAGTAGCTTGACAGCTGATGAAGCTTTCTTT
-,TRBJ2-7,many,14,TRBV20-1,CSARDQGLSNEQYF,TGCAGTGCTAGAGACCAGGGTCTTAGCAACGAGCAGTACTTC
TRBD1,TRBJ1-1,-,14,TRBV5-1,CASRPRGRNTEAFF,TGCGCCAGCAGACCTAGGGGGCGGAACACTGAAGCTTTCTTT
TRBD2,TRBJ2-7,many,14,TRBV20-1,CSAETSGRGNEQYF,TGCAGTGCTGAGACTAGCGGGAGAGGAAACGAGCAGTACTTC
TRBD1,TRBJ2-7,many,14,TRBV18,CASSQDRGFYEQYF,TGTGCCAGCTCACAGGACAGGGGATTCTACGAGCAGTACTTC
TRBD2,TRBJ2-1,many,14,TRBV12-3/TRBV12-4,CASTRTSGLYEQFF,TGTGCCAGCACCCGGACTAGCGGGCTCTATGAGCAGTTCTTC
TRBD2,TRBJ2-1,many,16,TRBV6-2/TRBV6-3,CASSQGLAGKNNEQFF,TGTGCCAGCAGTCAAGGACTAGCGGGGAAGAACAATGAGCAGTTCTTC
-,TRBJ2-1,-,11,TRBV10-3,CATGTYNEQFF,TGTGCCACCGGGACATACAATGAGCAGTTCTTC
-,TRBJ2-7,many,11,TRBV29-1,CSVGTAYEQYF,TGCAGCGTTGGGACAGCTTACGAGCAGTACTTC
-,TRBJ2-7,many,13,TRBV11-2,CATRNGEIYEQYF,TGTGCCACCCGTAACGGGGAAATCTACGAGCAGTACTTC
-,TRBJ1-2,many,13,TRBV27,CASSLKGNYGYTF,TGTGCCAGCAGTTTAAAAGGGAACTATGGCTACACCTTC
TRBD1,TRBJ1-6,-,15,TRBV11-2,CASSDRGLYNSPLHF,TGTGCCAGCAGTGACAGGGGCCTTTATAATTCACCCCTCCACTTT
TRBD2,TRBJ2-1,few,12,TRBV28,CASEGLAYEQFF,TGTGCCAGCGAGGGACTAGCCTATGAGCAGTTCTTC
-,TRBJ2-2,many,16,TRBV20-1,CSARDVRGSGTGELFF,TGCAGTGCTAGAGACGTCAGGGGCAGTGGCACCGGGGAGCTGTTTTTT
-,TRBJ2-6,-,15,TRBV7-9,CASSTQGSGANVLTF,TGTGCCAGCAGCACACAAGGATCTGGGGCCAACGTCCTGACTTTC
-,TRBJ1-3,many,14,TRBV3-1,CASSHRSSGNTIYF,TGTGCCAGCAGCCATCGGAGCTCTGGAAACACCATATATTTT
-,TRBJ1-6,many,14,TRBV7-8,CASSLQGINSPLHF,TGTGCCAGCAGCTTACAGGGCATTAATTCACCCCTCCACTTT
-,TRBJ2-3,many,12,TRBV7-9,CASSPQGGTQYF,TGTGCCAGCAGCCCCCAAGGGGGTACGCAGTATTTT
TRBD1,TRBJ1-1,many,16,TRBV6-5,CASSHPPGQGDTEAFF,TGTGCCAGCAGCCATCCACCGGGACAGGGGGACACTGAAGCTTTCTTT
TRBD1,TRBJ1-1,many,13,TRBV29-1,CSVEGDREFSAFF,TGCAGCGTTGAGGGGGACAGGGAGTTTAGTGCTTTCTTT
-,TRBJ2-7,many,15,TRBV6-5,CASSSRPDPSYEQYF,TGTGCCAGCAGTTCCCGTCCCGACCCCTCCTACGAGCAGTACTTC
-,TRBJ1-2,many,15,TRBV7-2,CASSIDRTANYGYTF,TGTGCCAGCAGCATCGACAGGACCGCCAACTATGGCTACACCTTC
-,TRBJ1-1,many,14,TRBV2,CASSDRGMNTGAFF,TGTGCCAGCAGTGACAGGGGTATGAACACTGGAGCTTTCTTT
TRBD1,TRBJ2-3,few,16,TRBV24-1,CATSDATGGITDTQYF,TGTGCCACCAGTGACGCCACAGGGGGCATAACAGATACGCAGTATTTT
-,TRBJ1-5,-,16,TRBV10-3,CAISAHQPGMGQPQHF,TGTGCCATCAGTGCCCATCAGCCGGGAATGGGTCAGCCCCAGCATTTT
TRBD2,TRBJ2-2,many,14,TRBV12-5,CASGAGLDTGELFF,TGTGCTAGTGGAGCGGGGCTTGACACCGGGGAGCTGTTTTTT
-,TRBJ2-5,-,16,TRBV11-2,CASQATAYPERETQYF,TGTGCCAGCCAGGCAACCGCCTATCCTGAGAGAGAGACCCAGTACTTC
-,TRBJ2-4,-,14,TRBV6-1,CASSEGVLVNIQYF,TGTGCCAGCAGTGAAGGGGTTTTAGTGAACATTCAGTACTTC
-,TRBJ1-1,many,16,TRBV14,CASSQGLGQLHTEAFF,TGTGCCAGCAGCCAAGGACTCGGACAGCTCCACACTGAAGCTTTCTTT